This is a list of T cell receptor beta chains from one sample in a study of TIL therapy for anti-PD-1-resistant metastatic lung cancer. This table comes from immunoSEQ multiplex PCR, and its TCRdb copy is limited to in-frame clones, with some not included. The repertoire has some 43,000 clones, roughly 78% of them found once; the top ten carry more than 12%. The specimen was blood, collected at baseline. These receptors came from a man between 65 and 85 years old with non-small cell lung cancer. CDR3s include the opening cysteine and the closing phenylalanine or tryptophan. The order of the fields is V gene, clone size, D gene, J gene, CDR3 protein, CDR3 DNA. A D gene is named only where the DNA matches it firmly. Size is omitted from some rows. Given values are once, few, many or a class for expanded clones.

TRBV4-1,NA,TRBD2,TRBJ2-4,CASSQGRGSGDKNIQYF,TGCGCCAGCAGCCAAGGACGCGGGAGTGGTGACAAAAACATTCAGTACTTC
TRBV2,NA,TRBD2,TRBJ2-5,CASSRTSGRQETQYF,TGTGCCAGCAGTCGGACTAGCGGGAGGCAAGAGACCCAGTACTTC
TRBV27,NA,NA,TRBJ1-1,CASSLTMNTEAFF,TGTGCCAGCAGTTTAACAATGAACACTGAAGCTTTCTTT
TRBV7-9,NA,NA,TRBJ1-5,CASSFSQGNQPQHF,TGTGCCAGCAGCTTTTCCCAGGGCAATCAGCCCCAGCATTTT
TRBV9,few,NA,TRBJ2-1,CASSVERYNEQFF,TGTGCCAGCAGCGTAGAACGGTACAATGAGCAGTTCTTC
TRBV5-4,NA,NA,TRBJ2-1,CASSLAQDSSYNEQFF,TGTGCCAGCAGCTTGGCCCAGGACAGCTCCTACAATGAGCAGTTCTTC
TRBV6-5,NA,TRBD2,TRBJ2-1,CASSYLASGNYNEQFF,TGTGCCAGCAGTTACCTGGCTAGCGGGAACTACAATGAGCAGTTCTTC
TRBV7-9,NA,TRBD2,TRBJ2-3,CASSFSASGSPDTQYF,TGTGCCAGCAGCTTTTCGGCTAGCGGGAGCCCCGATACGCAGTATTTT
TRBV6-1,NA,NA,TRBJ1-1,CASSEPRAGNTEAFF,TGTGCCAGCAGTGAACCCCGGGCCGGGAACACTGAAGCTTTCTTT
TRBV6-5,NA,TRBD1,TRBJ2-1,CASSYEGAYNEQFF,TGTGCCAGCAGTTACGAGGGGGCTTACAATGAGCAGTTCTTC
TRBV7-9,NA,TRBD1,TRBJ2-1,CASSPLGGGTGDGNEQFF,TGTGCCAGCAGCCCACTAGGAGGAGGGACAGGGGACGGGAATGAGCAGTTCTTC
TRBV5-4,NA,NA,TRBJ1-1,CASSRETGNTEAFF,TGTGCCAGCAGTCGGGAGACAGGGAACACTGAAGCTTTCTTT
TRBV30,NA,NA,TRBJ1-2,CAWTTDGRRGDGYTF,TGTGCCTGGACCACGGACGGACGGCGTGGAGATGGCTACACCTTC
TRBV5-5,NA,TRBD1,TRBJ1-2,CASSADRDYGYTF,TGTGCCAGCAGCGCAGACAGGGACTATGGCTACACCTTC